These 10 T cell receptor beta chains came from one sample sequenced in a study of OX40 agonist ivuxolimab in advanced cancers. The method was the immunoSEQ multiplex PCR assay. TCRdb carries this immuneACCESS record with in-frame sequences only. Its versions omit some clonotypes, under half of them owing to an unresolved V gene in the studies checked, with the rest unexplained. The sample has about 50,000 clones on record, around 84% of them singletons. The ten biggest clones cover roughly an eighth of the sample. The input for sequencing was CD4+ or CD8+ T cells sorted from blood, taken in a trial of the OX40 agonist ivuxolimab. These receptors all stem from an adult with an advanced solid tumor such as melanoma, head and neck, liver or kidney cancer.

The CDR3 region has the DNA TGTGCCACCGGGGGGGGGAATAACCAGCCCCAGCATTTT. This translates into CATGGGNNQPQHF. The chain links TRBV19 to TRBJ1-5, with a possible D match to TRBD1 (5 bases). Germline V gene lookup returns CDR1 LNHDA and CDR2 SQIVND (reference sequence). This CDR3 comprises 13 residues. Trimming left V 10 bases short and J 7 bases short, with 17 bases between.

V is TRBV7-3 and J is TRBJ2-2; D gene unclear. Trimming took off 2 bases at V and 0 bases at J, with 4 bases between the two ends. Germline CDR1 and CDR2: SGHTA and FQGTGA. The CDR3 extends over 14 amino acids. Here the CDR3 DNA reads TGTGCCAGCAGCTTACTAGCGAACACCGGGGAGCTGTTTTTT. As protein: CASSLLANTGELFF.

The rearrangement joins TRBV5-1 to TRBJ2-7, with TRBD1 matching 7 bases. Germline trimming cut 4 bases from V and 4 bases from J; bases unmatched to any gene: 23. This CDR3 has 19 residues. Germline-derived CDR1 and CDR2 are SGHRS and YFSETQ. CDR3 nucleotide sequence: TGCGCCAGCAGCCGCACGACAGGGACCCGGACCCCCCTGGGGTACGAGCAGTACTTC. Its translation: CASSRTTGTRTPLGYEQYF.

This clone has just one count. This chain links TRBV29-1 with TRBJ2-4; weak D call: TRBD1 (6 bases). Germline V gene sequence: CDR1 SQVTM, CDR2 ANQGSEA. V lost 5 bases, J lost 6 bases, and 26 bases lay in between. The CDR3 covers 17 residues. The CDR3 coding sequence is TGCAGCGTTCCACCGCCGACACCTCGGGTAGGGGGAAACATTCAGTACTTC. It encodes CSVPPPTPRVGGNIQYF.

The gene calls are TRBV15 and TRBJ1-4; D remains ambiguous. This CDR3 comprises 15 residues. Germline V lookup: CDR1 LNHNV, CDR2 YYDKDF (reference sequence). V lost 0 bases and J lost 8, with 13 bases in between. CDR3 nucleotides: TGTGCCACCAGCAGAGAGGGAGCAGGAAAGGAAAAACTGTTTTTT. This sequence encodes CATSREGAGKEKLFF. Variable domain in full (rest from reference TRBV15 and TRBJ1-4): DAMVIQNPRYQVTQFGKPVTLSCSQTLNHNVMYWYQQKSSQAPKLLFHYYDKDFNNEADTPDNFQSRRPNTSFCFLDIRSPGLGDTAMYLCATSREGAGKEKLFFGSGTQLSVL.

The J gene is TRBJ1-1, the V gene TRBV5-1; D is ambiguous. Trimming removed 3 bases at V and 4 bases at J, with 7 bases between. This CDR3 comprises 12 residues. The germline V gene has CDR1 SGHRS and CDR2 YFSETQ. In DNA, the CDR3 is TGCGCCAGCAGCTCGGGATCCACTGAAGCTTTCTTT. It codes for CASSSGSTEAFF.

The chain uses TRBV28 and TRBJ1-4; 8 nucleotides align to TRBD1. With 6 bases clipped from V and 8 bases from J, the junction kept 14 bases outside the gene matches. This CDR3 region has 16 residues. Germline V gene data show CDR1 as MDHEN and CDR2 as SYDVKM. The CDR3 sequence: CASRYSGGGRLEKLFF. The CDR3 coding sequence is TGTGCCAGCAGATACTCAGGGGGCGGGCGCCTCGAAAAACTGTTTTTT.

The CDR3: CASSPVNQPQHF. The CDR3 nucleotides read TGTGCCAGTAGTCCCGTAAATCAGCCCCAGCATTTT. The chain recombines TRBV19 with TRBJ1-5; D uncertain. The V and J ends lost 5 bases and 4 bases respectively, with 6 bases between them. Germline CDR1 and CDR2: LNHDA and SQIVND (reference sequence). This CDR3 comprises 12 residues.

This clone is a singleton in its sample. V is TRBV7-7 and J is TRBJ2-1, with D possibly being TRBD2 (5 bases). Germline V CDR1 and CDR2: SSHAT, FNYEAQ (reference sequence). The ends were cut back, 2 bases at V and 6 bases at J, with 14 bases in the middle. The CDR3 loop spans 15 amino acids. DNA for the CDR3: TGTGCCAGCAGCTTAAAGGCTAGCCCAGGCAATGAGCAGTTCTTC. Translating it yields CASSLKASPGNEQFF. The full variable domain, with the rest looked up from reference TRBV7-7 and TRBJ2-1, is GAGVSQSPRYKVTKRGQDVTLRCDPISSHATLYWYQQALGQGPEFLTYFNYEAQPDKSGLPSDRFSAERPEGSISTLTIQRTEQRDSAMYRCASSLKASPGNEQFFGPGTRLTVL.

This chain links TRBV19 with TRBJ1-1; the D is unclear. The CDR3 extends over 14 amino acids. Germline CDR1 and CDR2: LNHDA and SQIVND (reference sequence). Trimming pared 3 bases from V and 1 base from J, leaving 9 bases between. CDR3 in amino acids: CASSISGQNTEAFF. The CDR3 DNA is TGTGCCAGTAGTATCTCGGGCCAGAACACTGAAGCTTTCTTT.